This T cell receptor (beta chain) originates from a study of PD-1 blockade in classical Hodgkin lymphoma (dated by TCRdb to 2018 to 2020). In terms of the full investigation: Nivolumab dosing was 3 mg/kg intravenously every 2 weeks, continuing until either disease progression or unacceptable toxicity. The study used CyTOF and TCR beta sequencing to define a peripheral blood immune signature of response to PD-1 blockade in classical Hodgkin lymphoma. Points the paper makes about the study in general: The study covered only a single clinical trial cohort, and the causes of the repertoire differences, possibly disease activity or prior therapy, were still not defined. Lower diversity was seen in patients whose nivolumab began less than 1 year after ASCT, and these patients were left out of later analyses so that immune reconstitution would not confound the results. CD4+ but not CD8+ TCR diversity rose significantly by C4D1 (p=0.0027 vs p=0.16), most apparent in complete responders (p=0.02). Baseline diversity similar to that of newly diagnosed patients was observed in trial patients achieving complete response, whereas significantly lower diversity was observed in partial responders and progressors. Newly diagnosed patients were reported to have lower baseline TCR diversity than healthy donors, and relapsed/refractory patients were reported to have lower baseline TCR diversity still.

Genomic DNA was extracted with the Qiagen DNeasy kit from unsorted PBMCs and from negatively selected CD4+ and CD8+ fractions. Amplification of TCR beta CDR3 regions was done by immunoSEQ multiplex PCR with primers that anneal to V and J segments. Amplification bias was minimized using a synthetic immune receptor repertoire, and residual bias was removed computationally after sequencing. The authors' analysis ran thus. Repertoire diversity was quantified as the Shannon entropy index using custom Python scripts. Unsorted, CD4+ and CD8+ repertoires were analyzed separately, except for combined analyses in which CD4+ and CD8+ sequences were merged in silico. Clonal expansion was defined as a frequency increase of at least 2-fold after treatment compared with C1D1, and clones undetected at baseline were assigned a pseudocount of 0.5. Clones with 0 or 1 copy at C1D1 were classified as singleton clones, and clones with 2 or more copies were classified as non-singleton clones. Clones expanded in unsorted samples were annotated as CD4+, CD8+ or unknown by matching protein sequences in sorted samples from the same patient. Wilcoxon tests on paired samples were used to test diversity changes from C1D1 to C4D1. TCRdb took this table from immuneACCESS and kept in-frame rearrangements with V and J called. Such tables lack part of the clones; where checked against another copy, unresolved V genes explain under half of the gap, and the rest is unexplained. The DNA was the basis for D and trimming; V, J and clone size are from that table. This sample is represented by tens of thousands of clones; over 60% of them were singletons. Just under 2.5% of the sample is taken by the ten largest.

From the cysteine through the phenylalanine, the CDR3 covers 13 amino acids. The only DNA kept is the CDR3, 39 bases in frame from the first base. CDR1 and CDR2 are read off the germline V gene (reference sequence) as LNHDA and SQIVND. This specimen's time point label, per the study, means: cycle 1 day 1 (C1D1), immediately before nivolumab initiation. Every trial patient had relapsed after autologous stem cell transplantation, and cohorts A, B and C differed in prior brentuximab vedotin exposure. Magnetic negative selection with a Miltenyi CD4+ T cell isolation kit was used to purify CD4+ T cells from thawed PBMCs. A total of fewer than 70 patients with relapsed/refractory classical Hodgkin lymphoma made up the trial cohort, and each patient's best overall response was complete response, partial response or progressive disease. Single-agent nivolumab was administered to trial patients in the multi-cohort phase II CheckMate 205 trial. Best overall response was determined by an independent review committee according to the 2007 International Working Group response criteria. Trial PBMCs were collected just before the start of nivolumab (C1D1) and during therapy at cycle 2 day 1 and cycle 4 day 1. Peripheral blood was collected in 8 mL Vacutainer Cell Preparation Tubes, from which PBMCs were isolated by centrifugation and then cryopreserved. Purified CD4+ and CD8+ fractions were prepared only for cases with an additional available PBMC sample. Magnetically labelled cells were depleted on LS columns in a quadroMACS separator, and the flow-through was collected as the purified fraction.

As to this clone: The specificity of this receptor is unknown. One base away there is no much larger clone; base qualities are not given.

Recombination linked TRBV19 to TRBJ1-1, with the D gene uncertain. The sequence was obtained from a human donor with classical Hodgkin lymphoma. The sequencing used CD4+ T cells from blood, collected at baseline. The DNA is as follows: TGTGCGAGCGGTGGACGGACGAACACTGAAGCTTTCTTT. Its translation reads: CASGGRTNTEAFF.